The clone carrying this TCR beta chain was recorded many times. Its target is not known. This CDR3 comprises 15 residues. Germline V gene lookup returns CDR1 MDHEN and CDR2 SYDVKM. V was trimmed by 9 bases and J by 5 bases, leaving 22 bases between them. These data are taken from a study of HIV-infected patients and healthy controls. Reverse transcription used approximately 500 ng RNA and constant-region primers for alpha and beta. Separate chain-specific third strand synthesis with multiplexing indices produced the alpha and beta libraries. MiXCR, applied by TCRdb to the 5' RACE reads, yields one record per CDR3 protein. The sample shows 15,000 to 19,000 distinct CDR3 sequences, 6% to 9% of them seen only once. The repertoire came from unfractionated whole blood and reflected all unsorted peripheral T cells. Study-wide findings and caveats: HIV+ repertoires were severely depleted of MAIT alpha-chain CDR3s, unlike healthy controls.

This TCR was recovered from an adult in good health. Sequencing was performed on blood. The J gene is TRBJ1-2, the V gene TRBV28; unclear D gene. CDR3 amino acids: CASIRSSGKSYGYTF. The CDR3 DNA sequence: TGTGCCAGTATCCGGTCCTCCGGAAAGTCGTATGGCTACACCTTC.